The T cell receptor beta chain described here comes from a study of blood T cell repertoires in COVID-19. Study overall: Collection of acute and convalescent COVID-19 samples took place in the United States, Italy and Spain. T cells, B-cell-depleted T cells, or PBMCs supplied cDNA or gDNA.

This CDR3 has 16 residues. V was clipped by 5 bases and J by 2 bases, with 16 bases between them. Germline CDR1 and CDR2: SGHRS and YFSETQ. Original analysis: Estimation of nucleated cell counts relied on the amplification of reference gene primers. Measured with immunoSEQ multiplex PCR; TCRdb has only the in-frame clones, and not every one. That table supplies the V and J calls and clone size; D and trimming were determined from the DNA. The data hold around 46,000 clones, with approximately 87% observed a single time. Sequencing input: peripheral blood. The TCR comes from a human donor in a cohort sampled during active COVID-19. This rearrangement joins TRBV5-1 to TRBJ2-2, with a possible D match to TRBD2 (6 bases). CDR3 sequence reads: CASSLTASVNTGELFF. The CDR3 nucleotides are TGCGCCAGCAGTCTTACCGCTAGCGTTAACACCGGGGAGCTGTTTTTT.